This T cell receptor beta chain originates from a study of blood T cell repertoires in COVID-19. Overall study: T cells, B-cell-depleted T cells, or PBMCs supplied cDNA or gDNA.

This CDR3 is built from 14 residues. V trimming: 4 bases; J trimming: 3 bases; junction bases outside the gene matches: 3. Germline assignment: CDR1 MNHEY and CDR2 SMNVEV (reference sequence). The sample holds many counts of this clone. Other nucleotide sequences in the sample specify the same CDR3. The assay was immunoSEQ multiplex PCR, and TCRdb's table has in-frame clones only and misses some. The sample contains fewer than 250,000 clones, roughly four fifths of which appear only once. The sample consisted of peripheral blood. The sequence was collected from a woman aged 45-65 years with acute or convalescent COVID-19. The rearrangement uses TRBV27 and TRBJ2-7; 10 bases are a match to TRBD1. CDR3 nucleotide sequence: TGTGCCAGCAGTTATCGGACAGGGGGCTACGAGCAGTACTTC. Its translation: CASSYRTGGYEQYF.